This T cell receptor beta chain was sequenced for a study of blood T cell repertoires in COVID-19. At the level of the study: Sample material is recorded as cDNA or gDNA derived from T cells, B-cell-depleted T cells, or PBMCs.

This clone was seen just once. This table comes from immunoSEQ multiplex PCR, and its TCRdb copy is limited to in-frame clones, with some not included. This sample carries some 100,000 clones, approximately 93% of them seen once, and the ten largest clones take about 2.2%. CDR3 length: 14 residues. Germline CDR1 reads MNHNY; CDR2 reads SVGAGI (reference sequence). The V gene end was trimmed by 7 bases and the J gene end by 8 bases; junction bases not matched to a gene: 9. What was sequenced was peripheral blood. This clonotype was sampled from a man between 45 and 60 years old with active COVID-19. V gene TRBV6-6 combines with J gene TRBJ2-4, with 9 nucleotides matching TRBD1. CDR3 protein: CASTIQGAGDIQYF. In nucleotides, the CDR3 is TGTGCCAGCACCATACAGGGGGCTGGGGACATTCAGTACTTC.